The T cell receptor beta chain described here comes from a study of blood T cell repertoires in COVID-19. Study-level background: Samples taken during acute and convalescent COVID-19 were collected in the United States, Italy and Spain. T cells, B-cell-depleted T cells, or PBMCs supplied cDNA or gDNA.

In the original workflow: Estimates of nucleated cell counts were drawn from the amplification of reference gene primers. Measured with immunoSEQ multiplex PCR; TCRdb has only the in-frame clones, and not every one. V, J and clone size were drawn from that table, and D and trimming were deduced from the DNA. Of about 210,000 clones in the sample, approximately 88% were seen once. Trimming took 1 base from V and 8 from J; bases not matched to a gene: 6. The CDR3 consists of 14 residues. The V gene's germline CDR1 is SGHTA and CDR2 FQGNSA. Across 24 US areas, participants ranged in age from about 18 to 90 years.

The material sequenced was PBMCs or T cells enriched from blood (not recorded which). The TCR was taken from a man between 18 and 29 years old with acute COVID-19. This chain joins TRBV7-2 and TRBJ1-2; 8 bases match TRBD1. In DNA, the CDR3 is TGTGCCAGCAGCTTAGGACAGGGGACACTCGGCTACACCTTC. It specifies CASSLGQGTLGYTF.